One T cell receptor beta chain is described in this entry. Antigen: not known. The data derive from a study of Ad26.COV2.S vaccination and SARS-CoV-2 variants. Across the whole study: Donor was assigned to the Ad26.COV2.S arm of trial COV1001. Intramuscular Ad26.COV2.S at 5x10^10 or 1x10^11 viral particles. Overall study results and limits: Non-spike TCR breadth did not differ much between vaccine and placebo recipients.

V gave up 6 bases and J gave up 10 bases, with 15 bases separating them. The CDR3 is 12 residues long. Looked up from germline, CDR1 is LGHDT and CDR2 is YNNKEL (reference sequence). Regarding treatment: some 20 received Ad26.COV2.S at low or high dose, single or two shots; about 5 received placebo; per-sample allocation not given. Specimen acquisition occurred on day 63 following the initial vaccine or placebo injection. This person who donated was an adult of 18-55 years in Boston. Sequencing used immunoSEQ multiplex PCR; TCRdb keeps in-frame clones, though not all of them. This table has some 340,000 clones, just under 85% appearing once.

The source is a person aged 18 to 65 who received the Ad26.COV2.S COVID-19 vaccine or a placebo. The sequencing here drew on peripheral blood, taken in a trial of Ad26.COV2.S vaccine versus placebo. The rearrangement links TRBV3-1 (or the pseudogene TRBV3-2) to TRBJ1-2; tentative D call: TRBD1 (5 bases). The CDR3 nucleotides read TGTGCCAGCAGGCACGGCGACAGCTACTACACCTTC. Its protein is CASRHGDSYYTF.